The 10 T cell receptor beta chains below all came from one sample that was sequenced in a study of follicular helper T cells after annual influenza vaccination. The time point was: 2015-2016 season, 7 days after influenza vaccination. The data were produced by immunoSEQ multiplex PCR, yet TCRdb's version contains in-frame clones alone and is incomplete. This sample yields over 8,500 clones, of which roughly 80% are seen a single time; 4.1% belongs to the top ten. The source was CXCR5+ CD38- circulating T follicular helper cells from blood, collected 7 days after influenza vaccination. Subset of the sample: circulating Tfh, non-naive CD4+CXCR5+PD-1+ (ICOS+CD38+ or ICOS-CD38-). These receptors originate from an adult who received the influenza vaccine.

This chain connects TRBV23-1 to TRBJ2-3; D may be TRBD1 (6 bases). TRBV23-1 is given ORF status, its function remaining uncertain. The CDR3 length is 13 residues. CDR3 coding DNA: TGCGCAGATGACGGACAGACCACAGATACGCAGTATTTT. It specifies CADDGQTTDTQYF.

The rearrangement uses TRBV5-4 and TRBJ1-2, with D uncertain. Deletions cut 4 bases from V and 8 bases from J, with 18 bases between. From germline, CDR1 is SGHNT and CDR2 YYREEE (reference sequence). The CDR3 runs to 14 residues. CDR3 coding DNA: TGTGCCAGCAGCCTGAGAGGCGCGGCGTTCGGCTACACCTTC. Translated, it gives CASSLRGAAFGYTF.

This chain links TRBV19 with TRBJ1-1, with D unclear. The CDR3 spans 14 residues. Trimming cost V 3 bases and J 0 bases, with 8 bases left between them. CDR1 is LNHDA and CDR2 is SQIVND in the germline V gene (reference sequence). Here the CDR3 DNA reads TGTGCCAGTAGTATCGTGGCCCTGAACACTGAAGCTTTCTTT. Translation gives CASSIVALNTEAFF.

The chain carries TRBV27 and TRBJ2-3; perhaps TRBD2 as D (7 bases). Trimming removed 2 bases from V and 6 bases from J, with 21 bases in between. Germline values: CDR1 MNHEY, CDR2 SMNVEV (reference sequence). The CDR3 covers 17 residues. This CDR3 reads CASSLRSPRGGPDTQYF. The CDR3 bases are TGTGCCAGCAGTTTAAGATCTCCGAGGGGGGGTCCGGATACGCAGTATTTT.

This rearrangement joins TRBV18 to TRBJ1-4, with D unresolved. There are 14 residues in the CDR3. Trimming shortened V by 3 bases and J by 3 bases, and 8 bases separated the two germline ends. From germline, CDR1 is KGHSH and CDR2 LQKENI. The CDR3 DNA sequence: TGTGCCAGCTCACCGCAGTCGGCTAATGAAAAACTGTTTTTT. Its protein is CASSPQSANEKLFF.

This chain uses TRBV28 with TRBJ2-1; tentatively, D is TRBD1 (5 bases). V shed 7 bases and J shed 5 bases, with 15 bases lying between them. Germline V lookup: CDR1 MDHEN, CDR2 SYDVKM. The CDR3 has 14 amino acids. This chain's CDR3 is CASTPQDGNNEQFF. The DNA for the CDR3 is TGTGCCAGCACCCCACAGGATGGGAACAATGAGCAGTTCTTC.

This clone was recorded once. The rearrangement links TRBV5-4 to TRBJ2-7, with D possibly matching TRBD2 (5 bases). Trimming left V 2 bases short and J 5 bases short, with 17 bases between. CDR1 is SGHNT and CDR2 is YYREEE in the germline V gene (reference sequence). The CDR3 is 15 amino acids. The CDR3 DNA is TGTGCCAGCAGCTTCGGTGGCGCGGAGGTCCACGAGCAGTACTTC. As protein: CASSFGGAEVHEQYF. Supplemented by reference TRBV5-4 and TRBJ2-7, the full variable domain reads ETGVTQSPTHLIKTRGQQVTLRCSSQSGHNTVSWYQQALGQGPQFIFQYYREEENGRGNFPPRFSGLQFPNYSSELNVNALELDDSALYLCASSFGGAEVHEQYFGPGTRLTVT.

The J gene is TRBJ2-5, the V gene TRBV2; 12 bases map to TRBD2. Germline assignment: CDR1 SNHLY and CDR2 FYNNEI. The CDR3 has 15 residues. Trimming cost V 6 bases and J 6 bases; bases outside gene matches: 8. The CDR3 coding sequence is TGTGCCAGCAGGGAGGGTACTAGCGGGGGGAAGACCCAGTACTTC. Its protein is CASREGTSGGKTQYF.

V usage is TRBV5-5 and J usage is TRBJ2-1, with TRBD2 matching over 13 bases. Germline loops: CDR1 SGHKS, CDR2 YYEKEE (reference sequence). J lost 0 bases, V lost 3 bases, and 9 bases had no gene match. There are 19 residues in the CDR3. CDR3 sequence: CASSSLVLAGGSSYNEQFF. The CDR3 bases are TGTGCCAGCAGCTCCTTAGTACTAGCGGGGGGGAGCTCCTACAATGAGCAGTTCTTC.

The chain has TRBV28 and TRBJ1-2; 8 bases match TRBD1. Germline CDR1 reads MDHEN; CDR2 reads SYDVKM. CDR3 length: 14 residues. V shed 1 base, J shed 8 bases, and the junction held 6 bases outside the gene matches. The CDR3 sequence is CASSLFDRGEGYTF. CDR3 DNA: TGTGCCAGCAGTTTATTTGACAGGGGAGAGGGCTACACCTTC.